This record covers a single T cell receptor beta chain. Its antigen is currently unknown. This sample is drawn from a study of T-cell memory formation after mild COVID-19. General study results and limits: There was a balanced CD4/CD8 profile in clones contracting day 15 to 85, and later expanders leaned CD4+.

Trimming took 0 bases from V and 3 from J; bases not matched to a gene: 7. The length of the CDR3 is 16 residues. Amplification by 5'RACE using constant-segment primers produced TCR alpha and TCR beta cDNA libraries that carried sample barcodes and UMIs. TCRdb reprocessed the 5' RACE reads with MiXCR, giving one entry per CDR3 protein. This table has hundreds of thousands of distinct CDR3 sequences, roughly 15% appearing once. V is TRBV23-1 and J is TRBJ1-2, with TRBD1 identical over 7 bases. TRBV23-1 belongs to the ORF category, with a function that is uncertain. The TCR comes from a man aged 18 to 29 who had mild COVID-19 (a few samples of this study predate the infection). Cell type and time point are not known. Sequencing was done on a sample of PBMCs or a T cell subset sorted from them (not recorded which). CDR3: CASSQSTGILYYGYTF. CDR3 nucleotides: TGCGCCAGCAGTCAATCGACAGGGATTCTATACTATGGCTACACCTTC.